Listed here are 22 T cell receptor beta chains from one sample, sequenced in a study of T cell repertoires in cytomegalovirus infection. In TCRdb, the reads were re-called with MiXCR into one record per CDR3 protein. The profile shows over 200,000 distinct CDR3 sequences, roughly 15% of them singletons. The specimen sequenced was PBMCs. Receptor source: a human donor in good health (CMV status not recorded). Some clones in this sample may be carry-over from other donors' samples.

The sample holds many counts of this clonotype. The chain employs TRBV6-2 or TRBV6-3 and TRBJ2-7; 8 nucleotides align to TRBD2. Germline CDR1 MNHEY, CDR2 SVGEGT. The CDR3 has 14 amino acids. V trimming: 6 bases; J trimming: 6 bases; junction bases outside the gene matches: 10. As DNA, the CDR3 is TGTGCCAGCAGAAAAGACGCGGGAGGACTCGAGCAGTACTTC. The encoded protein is CASRKDAGGLEQYF.

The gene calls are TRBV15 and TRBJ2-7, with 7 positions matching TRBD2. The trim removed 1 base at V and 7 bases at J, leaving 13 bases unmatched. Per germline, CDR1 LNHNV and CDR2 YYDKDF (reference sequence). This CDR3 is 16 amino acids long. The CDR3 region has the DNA TGTGCCACCAGCAGAGGCTCCGGGACGGGGGGTCGGGAGCAGTACTTC. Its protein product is CATSRGSGTGGREQYF.

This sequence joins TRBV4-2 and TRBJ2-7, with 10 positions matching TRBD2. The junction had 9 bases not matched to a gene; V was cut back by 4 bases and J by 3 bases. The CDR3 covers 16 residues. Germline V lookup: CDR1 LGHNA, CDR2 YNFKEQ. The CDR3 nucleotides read TGTGCCAGCAGCCCTCTGGGGCTAGCGGGAGACTACGAGCAGTACTTC. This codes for CASSPLGLAGDYEQYF.

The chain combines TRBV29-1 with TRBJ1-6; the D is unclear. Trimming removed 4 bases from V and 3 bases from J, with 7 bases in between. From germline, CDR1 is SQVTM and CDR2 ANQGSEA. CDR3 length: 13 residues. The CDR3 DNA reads TGCAGCGTTGGACACAGCTATAATTCACCCCTCCACTTT. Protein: CSVGHSYNSPLHF.

CDR3 residues: CASSILTSGRREQFF. The CDR3 DNA sequence: TGTGCCAGTAGTATACTGACTAGCGGGAGACGAGAGCAGTTCTTC. V usage is TRBV19 and J usage is TRBJ2-1; 12 bases fit TRBD2. This CDR3 has 15 residues. The V gene end was trimmed by 2 bases and the J gene end by 10 bases; junction bases not matched to a gene: 6. Germline V gene lookup returns CDR1 LNHDA and CDR2 SQIVND (reference sequence).

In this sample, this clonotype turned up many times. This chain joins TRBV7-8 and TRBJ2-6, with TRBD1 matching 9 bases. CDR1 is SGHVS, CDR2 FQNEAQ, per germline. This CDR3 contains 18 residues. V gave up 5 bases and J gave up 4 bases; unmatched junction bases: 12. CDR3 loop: CASSKGTGSGYGANVLTF. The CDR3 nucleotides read TGTGCCAGCAGCAAGGGGACAGGGAGCGGGTACGGGGCCAACGTCCTGACTTTC. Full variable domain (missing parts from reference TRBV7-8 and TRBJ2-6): GAGVSQSPRYKVAKRGQDVALRCDPISGHVSLFWYQQALGQGPEFLTYFQNEAQLDKSGLPSDRFFAERPEGSVSTLKIQRTQQEDSAVYLCASSKGTGSGYGANVLTFGAGSRLTVL.

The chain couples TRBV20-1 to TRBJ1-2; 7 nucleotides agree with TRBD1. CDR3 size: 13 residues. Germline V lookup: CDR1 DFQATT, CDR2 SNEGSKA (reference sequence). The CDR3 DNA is TGCAGCCTACCCGGGACAGCTAACTATGGCTACACCTTC. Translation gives CSLPGTANYGYTF.

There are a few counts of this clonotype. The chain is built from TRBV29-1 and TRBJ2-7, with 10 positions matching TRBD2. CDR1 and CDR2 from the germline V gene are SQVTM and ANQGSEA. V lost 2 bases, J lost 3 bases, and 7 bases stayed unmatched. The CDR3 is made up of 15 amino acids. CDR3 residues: CSVEKASGSLYEQYF. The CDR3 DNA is TGCAGCGTTGAAAAGGCTAGCGGGAGCCTCTACGAGCAGTACTTC.

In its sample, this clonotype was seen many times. The CDR3 sequence: CASSLSSVEQYF. CDR3 nucleotides: TGTGCCAGCAGCTTAAGTTCTGTCGAGCAGTACTTC. The V and J genes are TRBV7-2 and TRBJ2-7; D not resolved. V gave up 2 bases and J gave up 6 bases, with 8 bases separating them. The germline V gene has CDR1 SGHTA and CDR2 FQGNSA. CDR3 length: 12 amino acids. Variable domain in full (rest from reference TRBV7-2 and TRBJ2-7): GAGVSQSPSNKVTEKGKDVELRCDPISGHTALYWYRQSLGQGLEFLIYFQGNSAPDKSGLPSDRFSAERTGGSVSTLTIQRTQQEDSAVYLCASSLSSVEQYFGPGTRLTVT.

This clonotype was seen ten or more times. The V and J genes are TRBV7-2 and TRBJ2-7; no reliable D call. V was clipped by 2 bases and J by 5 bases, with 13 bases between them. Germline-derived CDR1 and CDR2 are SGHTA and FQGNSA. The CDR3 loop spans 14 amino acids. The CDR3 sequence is CASSLRADLNEQYF. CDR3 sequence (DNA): TGTGCCAGCAGCTTACGGGCCGATCTGAACGAGCAGTACTTC.

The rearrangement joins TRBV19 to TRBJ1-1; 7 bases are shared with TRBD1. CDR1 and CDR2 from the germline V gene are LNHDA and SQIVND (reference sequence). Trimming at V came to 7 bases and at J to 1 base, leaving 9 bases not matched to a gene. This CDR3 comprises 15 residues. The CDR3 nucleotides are TGTGCCAGTACCAACCCAGGGGGATCGAACACTGAAGCTTTCTTT. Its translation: CASTNPGGSNTEAFF.

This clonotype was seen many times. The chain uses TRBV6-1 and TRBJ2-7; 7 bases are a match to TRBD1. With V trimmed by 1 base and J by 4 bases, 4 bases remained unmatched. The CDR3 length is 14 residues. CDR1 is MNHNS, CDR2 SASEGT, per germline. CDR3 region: CASSEGGQYYEQYF. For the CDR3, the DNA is TGTGCCAGCAGTGAAGGGGGACAGTATTACGAGCAGTACTTC.

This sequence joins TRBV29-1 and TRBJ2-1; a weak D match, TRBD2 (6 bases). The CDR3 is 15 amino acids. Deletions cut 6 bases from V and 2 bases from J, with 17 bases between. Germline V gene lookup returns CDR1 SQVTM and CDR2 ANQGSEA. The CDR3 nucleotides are TGCAGCGTCCCCGGGGGATGGCGGCCCTACAATGAGCAGTTCTTC. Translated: CSVPGGWRPYNEQFF.

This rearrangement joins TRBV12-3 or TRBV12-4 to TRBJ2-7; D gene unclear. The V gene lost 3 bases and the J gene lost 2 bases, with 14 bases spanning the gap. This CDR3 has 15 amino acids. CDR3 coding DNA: TGTGCCAGCAGTTTTTATGTGACGGATGCCTACGAGCAGTACTTC. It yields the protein CASSFYVTDAYEQYF.

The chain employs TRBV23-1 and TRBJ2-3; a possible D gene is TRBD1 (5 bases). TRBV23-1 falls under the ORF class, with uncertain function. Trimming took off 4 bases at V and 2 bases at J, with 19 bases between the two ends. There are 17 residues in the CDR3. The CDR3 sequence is CASSPGHPTHYTDTQYF. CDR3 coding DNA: TGCGCCAGCAGTCCCGGACACCCGACGCACTACACAGATACGCAGTATTTT.

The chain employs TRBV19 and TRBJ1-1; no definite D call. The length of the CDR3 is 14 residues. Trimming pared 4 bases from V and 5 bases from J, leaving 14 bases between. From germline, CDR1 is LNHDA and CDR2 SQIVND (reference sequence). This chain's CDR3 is CASSTSEVWTEAFF. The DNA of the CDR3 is TGTGCCAGTAGTACCTCAGAGGTGTGGACTGAAGCTTTCTTT.

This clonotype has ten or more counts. This chain's CDR3 is CASSNGQNYGYTF. As DNA, the CDR3 is TGCGCCAGCAGTAACGGACAGAACTATGGCTACACCTTC. The chain uses TRBV5-1 and TRBJ1-2; possibly TRBD1 for D (6 bases). Germline lookup yields CDR1 SGHRS and CDR2 YFSETQ. The CDR3 covers 13 residues. Trimming took off 5 bases at V and 2 bases at J, with 10 bases between the two ends.

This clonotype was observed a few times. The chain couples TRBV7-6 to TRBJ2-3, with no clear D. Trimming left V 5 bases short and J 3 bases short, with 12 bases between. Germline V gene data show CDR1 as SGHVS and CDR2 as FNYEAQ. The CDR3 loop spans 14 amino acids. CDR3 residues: CASSRTGFTDTQYF. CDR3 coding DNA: TGTGCCAGCAGCCGAACTGGGTTTACAGATACGCAGTATTTT.

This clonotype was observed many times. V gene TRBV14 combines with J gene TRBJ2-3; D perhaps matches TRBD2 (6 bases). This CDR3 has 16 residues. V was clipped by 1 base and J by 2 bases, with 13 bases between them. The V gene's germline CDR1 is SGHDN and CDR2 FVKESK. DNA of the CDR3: TGTGCCAGCAGCCAAGGCCGGGACTCATACACAGATACGCAGTATTTT. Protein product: CASSQGRDSYTDTQYF. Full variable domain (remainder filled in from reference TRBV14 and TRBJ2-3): EAGVTQFPSHSVIEKGQTVTLRCDPISGHDNLYWYRRVMGKEIKFLLHFVKESKQDESGMPNNRFLAERTGGTYSTLKVQPAELEDSGVYFCASSQGRDSYTDTQYFGPGTRLTVL.

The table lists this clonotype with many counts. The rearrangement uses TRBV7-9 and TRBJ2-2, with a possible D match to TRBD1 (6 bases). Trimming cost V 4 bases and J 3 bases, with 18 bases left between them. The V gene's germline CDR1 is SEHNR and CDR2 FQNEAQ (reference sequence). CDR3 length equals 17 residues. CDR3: CASSSFFRDTDTGELFF. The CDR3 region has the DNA TGTGCCAGCAGCTCATTTTTCCGGGACACGGACACCGGGGAGCTGTTTTTT.

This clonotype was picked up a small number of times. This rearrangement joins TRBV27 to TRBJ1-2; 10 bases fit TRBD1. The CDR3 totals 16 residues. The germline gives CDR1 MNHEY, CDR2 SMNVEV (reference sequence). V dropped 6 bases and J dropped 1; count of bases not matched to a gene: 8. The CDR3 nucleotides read TGTGCCAGCAGCTCCACGGGGACAGGGGTTAACTATGGCTACACCTTC. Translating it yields CASSSTGTGVNYGYTF.

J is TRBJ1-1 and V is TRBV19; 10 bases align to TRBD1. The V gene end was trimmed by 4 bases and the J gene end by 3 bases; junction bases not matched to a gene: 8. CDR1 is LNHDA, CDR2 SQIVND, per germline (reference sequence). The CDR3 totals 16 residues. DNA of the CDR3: TGTGCCAGTAGTACGACAGGGGGCAAGAGGCACACTGAAGCTTTCTTT. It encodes CASSTTGGKRHTEAFF.